This T cell receptor (beta chain) was profiled in a study of blood T cell repertoires in COVID-19. TCRdb keeps only in-frame clones here, not all; method: immunoSEQ multiplex PCR. The sample records about 410,000 clones, approximately 89% being singletons. CDR1 LNHDA and CDR2 SQIVND come from the germline V gene (reference sequence). This CDR3 region has 14 residues. Trimming removed 3 bases at V and 4 bases at J, with 10 bases between. The sequence came from a woman aged 35 to 49 with COVID-19, enrolled during active disease. The sample comprised peripheral blood. The V call is TRBV19, the J call TRBJ1-3; unclear D gene. The CDR3 DNA sequence: TGTGCCAGTAGTATCCCTCATGAGGGAAACACCATATATTTT. Residues: CASSIPHEGNTIYF.